This T cell receptor beta chain was captured by sequencing in a study of blood T cell repertoires in COVID-19. Assay: immunoSEQ multiplex PCR; the TCRdb copy retains only in-frame clones and omits some. This table has 250,000 to 300,000 clones, over 85% appearing once. This clone was recorded only once. This same CDR3 is encoded by further DNA sequences in the sample. What the recovered Cohort 3 donors had was two negative PCRs, clearance, or symptom resolution. Germline CDR1 reads LGHNA; CDR2 reads YNFKEQ. The CDR3 consists of 13 residues. V shed 1 base, J shed 8 bases, and the junction held 0 bases outside the gene matches.

The clonotype comes from a woman aged 55-70 years who had recovered from COVID-19. This chain uses TRBV4-2 with TRBJ1-4, with 8 bases matching TRBD1. The sequenced sample was PBMCs or T cells enriched from blood (not recorded which). CDR3 DNA: TGTGCCAGCAGCCAAGGACAGGGGGAAAAACTGTTTTTT. The encoded protein is CASSQGQGEKLFF.